This T cell receptor beta chain was observed in a study of response to subunit inactivated influenza vaccine. TCRdb independently ran MiXCR on the RT-PCR reads; one entry per CDR3 protein. The data contain about 800,000 distinct CDR3 sequences, less than 25% of them singletons. Findings of the study overall: Seasonal influenza vaccination, on each occasion, was suggested by the authors to recruit few new T cells.

This CDR3 has 15 residues. Trimming stripped 3 bases from V and 2 bases from J, with 11 bases between. In germline, CDR1 is KGHDR, CDR2 SFDVKD. Concerning this clonotype: Its antigen is unknown.

The chain is built from TRBV24-1 and TRBJ2-3, with D unclear. The TCR comes from a man aged 50 to 60 who received an inactivated influenza vaccine. The input for sequencing was PBMCs from blood, taken less than 6 days after vaccination. CDR3 loop: CATSDTSGPTDTQYF. In DNA, the CDR3 is TGTGCCACCAGTGATACTTCCGGGCCCACAGATACGCAGTATTTT.